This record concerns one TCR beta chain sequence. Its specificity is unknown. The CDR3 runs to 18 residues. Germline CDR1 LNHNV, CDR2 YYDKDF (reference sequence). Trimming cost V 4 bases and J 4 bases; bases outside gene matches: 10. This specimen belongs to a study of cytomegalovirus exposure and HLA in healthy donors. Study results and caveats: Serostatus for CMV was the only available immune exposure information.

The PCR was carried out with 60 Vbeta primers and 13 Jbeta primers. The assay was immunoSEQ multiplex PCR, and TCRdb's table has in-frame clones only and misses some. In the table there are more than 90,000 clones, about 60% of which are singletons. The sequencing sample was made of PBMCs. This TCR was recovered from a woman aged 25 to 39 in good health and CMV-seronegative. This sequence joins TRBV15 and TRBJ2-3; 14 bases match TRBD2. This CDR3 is CATSTDGTSGSYSDTQYF. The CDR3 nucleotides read TGTGCCACCAGCACGGACGGGACTAGCGGGAGTTATTCAGATACGCAGTATTTT.